This TCR beta chain was obtained from a study of shared clonotypes between healthy human individuals. For the study at large: The study used three CD4 naive, three CD4 memory, two CD8 naive and one CD8 memory plate per donor. Overall study results and limits: Richness estimates generally favored naive over memory subsets. Relative to their counterparts shared across all four donors, non-shared clonotypes exhibited diminished generation probabilities. Few donors limited the genetic and exposure-history diversity represented.

Comments on this clone: Its antigen is unidentified.

Sequencing used immunoSEQ multiplex PCR; TCRdb keeps in-frame clones, though not all of them. Counted here are 2 million to 2.5 million clones, 80% to 95% occurring once; the ten biggest clones make up more than 0.35%. Trimming cost V 3 bases and J 6 bases; bases outside gene matches: 11. CDR1 and CDR2 (germline): SEHNR, FQNEAQ (reference sequence). The CDR3 has 17 amino acids. V is TRBV7-9 and J is TRBJ2-2, with 9 bases lining up with TRBD1. This receptor was taken from a man aged 18 to 29 in good health. Some clones in this sample may be carry-over from other donors' samples. The sample taken for sequencing was naive CD4+ T cells from PBMCs. Subset meaning: CD45RA+ positively selected. The CDR3 loop reads CASSFNPGQGHPGELFF. CDR3 sequence (DNA): TGTGCCAGCAGCTTCAACCCGGGACAGGGTCACCCCGGGGAGCTGTTTTTT.